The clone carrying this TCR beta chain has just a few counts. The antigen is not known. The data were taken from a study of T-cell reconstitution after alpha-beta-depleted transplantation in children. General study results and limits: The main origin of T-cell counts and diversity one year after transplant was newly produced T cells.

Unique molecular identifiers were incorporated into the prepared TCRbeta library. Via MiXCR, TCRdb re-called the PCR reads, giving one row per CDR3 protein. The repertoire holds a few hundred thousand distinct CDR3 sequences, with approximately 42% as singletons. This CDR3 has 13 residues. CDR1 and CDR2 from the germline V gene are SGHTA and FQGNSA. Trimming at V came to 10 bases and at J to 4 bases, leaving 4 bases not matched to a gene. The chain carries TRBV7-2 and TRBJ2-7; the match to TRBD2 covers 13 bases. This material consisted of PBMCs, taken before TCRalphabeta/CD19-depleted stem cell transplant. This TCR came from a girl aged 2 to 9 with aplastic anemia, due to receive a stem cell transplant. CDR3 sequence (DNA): TGTGCCACTGGACTAGCGGGGGATTACGAGCAGTACTTC. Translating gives CATGLAGDYEQYF.